These T cell receptor beta chains were read from a single sample in a study of cytomegalovirus exposure and HLA in healthy donors. Using immunoSEQ multiplex PCR, the repertoire was profiled, and TCRdb retains in-frame clones only, with some absent. The table records about 120,000 clones, about four fifths of them present only once. The sample taken for sequencing was PBMCs. The receptors were gathered from a woman aged 18-29 years in good health and CMV-seropositive. The CDR3 runs from the conserved cysteine through the conserved F or W. The D gene is left open where the match is weak. Where a row states a size, it is once, few, many or the class of an expanded clone; other rows omit it.

CDR3nt,CDR3aa,j_gene,len,d_gene,v_gene,abundance
TGTGCCAGCAGCTTGGCCCGGGTAGCCTACGAGCAGTACTTC,CASSLARVAYEQYF,TRBJ2-7,14,.,TRBV5-5,.
TGTGCCAGCTCACCCCCCCCGGGACAGACTACCTACGAGCAGTACTTC,CASSPPPGQTTYEQYF,TRBJ2-7,16,TRBD1,TRBV18,.
TGCGCCAGCAGCTATCAACCGGGACAGGGCATAGGGGAGCAGTACTTC,CASSYQPGQGIGEQYF,TRBJ2-7,16,TRBD1,TRBV5-1,.
TGTGCCAGCAGTTACGTGGCAGCCTACAATGAGCAGTTCTTC,CASSYVAAYNEQFF,TRBJ2-1,14,.,TRBV6-6,.
TGTGCCAGCACCGGGGGGGGCACGGTCTATGGCTACACCTTC,CASTGGGTVYGYTF,TRBJ1-2,14,.,TRBV28,few
TGTGCCAGCAGCGTAAATGCACTCGGAAACACCATATATTTT,CASSVNALGNTIYF,TRBJ1-3,14,.,TRBV9,.
TGTGCCAGTAGTACAGGGATTACCTACGAGCAGTACTTC,CASSTGITYEQYF,TRBJ2-7,13,.,TRBV19,.
TGCGCCAGCAGCTTGGGTTCGGGTTGGACTGAAGCTTTCTTT,CASSLGSGWTEAFF,TRBJ1-1,14,.,TRBV5-1,.
TGTGCCAGCTCCAGAGGGGGTAATGATCAGCCCCAGCATTTT,CASSRGGNDQPQHF,TRBJ1-5,14,.,TRBV21-1,.
TGTGCCAGCAGCTTACCCCTAGCCCCAGATACGCAGTATTTT,CASSLPLAPDTQYF,TRBJ2-3,14,.,TRBV7-9,.
TGTGCCAGCACTCCGGGACTAGCGGGACCCTACGAGCAGTACTTC,CASTPGLAGPYEQYF,TRBJ2-7,15,TRBD2,TRBV6-1,.
TGTGCCAGCAGCGTACTTCTAGCGGGAGGGCAGCAGTTCTTC,CASSVLLAGGQQFF,TRBJ2-1,14,TRBD2,TRBV9,.
TGCGCCAGCAGCTTCAGGACACCGAACAATGAAGCTTTCTTT,CASSFRTPNNEAFF,TRBJ1-1,14,.,TRBV5-1,.
TGTGCCAGCAGTTTATCCCTCGCGCTTTACGAGCAGTACTTC,CASSLSLALYEQYF,TRBJ2-7,14,.,TRBV27,.
TGTGCCAGCAGCTTCCCGACAGGTACTGAAAAACTGTTTTTT,CASSFPTGTEKLFF,TRBJ1-4,14,.,TRBV7-9,.
TGTGCCAGCAGCTTGGATGGTAGCGGGGCCACCGGGGAGCTGTTTTTT,CASSLDGSGATGELFF,TRBJ2-2,16,TRBD2,TRBV5-4,.
TGTGCCAGCAGCGCCCAGGGGCTAGCGGGAGGGCCGAAGCAGTTCTTC,CASSAQGLAGGPKQFF,TRBJ2-1,16,TRBD2,TRBV9,.
TGTGCCAGCAGCTTCCCGACAGGGAACACCGGGGAGCTGTTTTTT,CASSFPTGNTGELFF,TRBJ2-2,15,.,TRBV7-9,.
TGTGCCAGCAGTTACTCGCGGGGGGCTGCTAATGAAAAACTGTTTTTT,CASSYSRGAANEKLFF,TRBJ1-4,16,.,TRBV6-5,.
TGTGCCAGTAATCAGGTGAACACTGAAGCTTTCTTT,CASNQVNTEAFF,TRBJ1-1,12,.,TRBV2,.
TGTGCCAGCAGCACTACAGGGCTCCAAGAGACCCAGTACTTC,CASSTTGLQETQYF,TRBJ2-5,14,.,TRBV27,few
TGTGCCAGCAGTGAAACAGGGGCACGGCAGCCCCAGCATTTT,CASSETGARQPQHF,TRBJ1-5,14,TRBD1,TRBV6-1,.
TGTGCCAGCAGCCACGAGACAGACGGGACAGATACGCAGTATTTT,CASSHETDGTDTQYF,TRBJ2-3,15,.,TRBV13,once
TGCGCCAGCAGCTTGGCCGTGGGGCACAACACTGAAGCTTTCTTT,CASSLAVGHNTEAFF,TRBJ1-1,15,.,TRBV5-1,.
TGTGCCAGCAGCTTTGGACAACTCCCCAACACTGAAGCTTTCTTT,CASSFGQLPNTEAFF,TRBJ1-1,15,.,TRBV12-1,few
TGTGCCAGCATCGGGACAGCTACCTATGGGCAGTACTTC,CASIGTATYGQYF,TRBJ2-7,13,TRBD1,TRBV2,few
TGTTCCAGCAGGGATACAGGGCATGGCTACAATGAGCAGTTCTTC,CSSRDTGHGYNEQFF,TRBJ2-1,15,.,TRBV7-9,.
TGTGCCTGGAGTTTCCAGCGGGGCTCCTACGAGCAGTACTTC,CAWSFQRGSYEQYF,TRBJ2-7,14,TRBD2,TRBV30,.
TGTGCCAGCAGCTTTCGACAGGGGGACCCAGATACGCAGTATTTT,CASSFRQGDPDTQYF,TRBJ2-3,15,TRBD1,TRBV5-4,.
TGCGCCAGCAGCCAACCAGGCAGGGCTGGCGAGCAGTACTTC,CASSQPGRAGEQYF,TRBJ2-7,14,.,TRBV4-1,.
TGTGCCAGCAGCTTAAAGAGGGTGCGGGAGACCCAGTACTTC,CASSLKRVRETQYF,TRBJ2-5,14,.,TRBV7-2,.
TGCGCCAGCAGCTACCGACTAGCGGGAGGGCCCGGCAATGAGCAGTTCTTC,CASSYRLAGGPGNEQFF,TRBJ2-1,17,TRBD2,TRBV5-1,once
TGCGCCAGCAGCTTGGAAGGGGCGAATGAGCAGTTCTTC,CASSLEGANEQFF,TRBJ2-1,13,.,TRBV5-1,.
TGTGCCTGGGGGACGGGACTACAAGAGACCCAGTACTTC,CAWGTGLQETQYF,TRBJ2-5,13,TRBD2,TRBV30,.
TGTGCCTGGAGTTGTTTCGTGGGAGGGCCAGGCTACAATGAGCAGTTCTTC,CAWSCFVGGPGYNEQFF,TRBJ2-1,17,TRBD2,TRBV30,.
TGTGCCAGCAGCCCCATGAGCATGAACACTGAAGCTTTCTTT,CASSPMSMNTEAFF,TRBJ1-1,14,.,TRBV28,.